This entry is about one TCR beta chain. The sample comes from a study of blood T cells in healthy people across ages. Healthy Russian Caucasian donors spanned ages about 6 to 100 years. PCR was performed a second time for about 7 to 11 cycles using a sample-barcoded 5' primer and a J-beta primer mix. A minimum of 2.5 million CDR3-containing paired-end reads was obtained for each sample. TCRdb recomputed calls from the 5' RACE reads with MiXCR, one row per CDR3 protein. The sample includes fewer than 950,000 distinct CDR3 sequences, 35% to 40% seen only once; the top ten take approximately 13%. Germline V lookup: CDR1 SGHAT, CDR2 FQDESV (reference sequence). The V and J ends lost 7 bases and 4 bases respectively, with 11 bases between them. This CDR3 has 12 amino acids.

The chain joins TRBV11-1 to TRBJ2-7; D gene ambiguous. The sequence came from a man younger than 35 in good health. Material for sequencing was blood. The DNA of the CDR3 is TGTGCCAGCATCTTTCTTGGGTACGAGCAGTACTTC. Its translation: CASIFLGYEQYF.